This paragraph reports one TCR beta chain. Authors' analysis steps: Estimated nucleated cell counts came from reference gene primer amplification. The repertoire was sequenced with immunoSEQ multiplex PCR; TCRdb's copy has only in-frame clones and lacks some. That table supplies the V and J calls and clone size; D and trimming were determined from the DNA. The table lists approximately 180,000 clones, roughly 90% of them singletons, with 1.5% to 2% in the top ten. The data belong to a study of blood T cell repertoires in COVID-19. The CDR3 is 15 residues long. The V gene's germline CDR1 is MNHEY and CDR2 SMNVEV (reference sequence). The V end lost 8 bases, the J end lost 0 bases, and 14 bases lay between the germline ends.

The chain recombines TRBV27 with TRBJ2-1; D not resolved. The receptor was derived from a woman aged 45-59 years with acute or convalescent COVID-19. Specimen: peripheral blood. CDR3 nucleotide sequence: TGTGCCAGCTCCACTACCGTGAGCTCCTACAATGAGCAGTTCTTC. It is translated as CASSTTVSSYNEQFF.